The rows below give T cell receptor beta chains drawn from one sample of a study of shared clonotypes between healthy human individuals. Here immunoSEQ multiplex PCR was the method, and the copy in TCRdb shows in-frame clones only, minus some. This table has more than 2 million clones, 95% appearing once. The sequenced sample consisted of naive CD4+ T cells sorted from blood. The source is a man younger than 30 in good health. The CDR3 runs from the conserved cysteine through the conserved F or W. The order of the fields is clone size, V gene, D gene, J gene, CDR3 protein, CDR3 DNA. D genes are given only for firm matches. Rows give clone size only sometimes, using once, few, many, or a class for an expanded clone.

size: once
V: TRBV2
D: .
J: TRBJ2-7
CDR3: CASSEAGVEQYF
DNA: TGTGCCAGCAGTGAAGCTGGGGTGGAGCAGTACTTC

size: .
V: TRBV9
D: .
J: TRBJ2-3
CDR3: CASSVDSGPDTQYF
DNA: TGTGCCAGCAGCGTCGATTCCGGCCCAGATACGCAGTATTTT

size: .
V: TRBV7-2
D: .
J: TRBJ2-5
CDR3: CASSLAPSRSETQYF
DNA: TGTGCCAGCAGCTTAGCGCCGTCTAGGTCGGAGACCCAGTACTTC

size: .
V: TRBV18
D: .
J: TRBJ2-6
CDR3: CASSPGNSGANVLTF
DNA: TGTGCCAGCTCACCGGGGAACTCTGGGGCCAACGTCCTGACTTTC

size: .
V: TRBV5-4
D: .
J: TRBJ2-2
CDR3: CASSLDRANTGELFF
DNA: TGTGCCAGCAGCTTGGACAGAGCGAACACCGGGGAGCTGTTTTTT

size: .
V: TRBV13
D: .
J: TRBJ1-1
CDR3: CASSEMGGTGTEAFF
DNA: TGTGCCAGCAGCGAAATGGGGGGGACTGGCACTGAAGCTTTCTTT

size: .
V: TRBV9
D: TRBD2
J: TRBJ2-7
CDR3: CASSVLGLSGSEQYF
DNA: TGTGCCAGCAGCGTCCTTGGACTTAGCGGGTCCGAGCAGTACTTC

size: .
V: TRBV5-4
D: .
J: TRBJ2-5
CDR3: CASSDVTVSETQYF
DNA: TGTGCCAGCAGCGACGTGACAGTGTCAGAGACCCAGTACTTC

size: once
V: TRBV18
D: .
J: TRBJ1-2
CDR3: CASSPYGGDNNYGYTF
DNA: TGTGCCAGCTCACCATACGGGGGTGACAATAACTATGGCTACACCTTC

size: .
V: TRBV29-1
D: .
J: TRBJ1-4
CDR3: CSVEGDGEKLFF
DNA: TGCAGCGTTGAAGGGGACGGCGAAAAACTGTTTTTT

size: .
V: TRBV6-1
D: TRBD1
J: TRBJ2-7
CDR3: CASSVTGSSYEQYF
DNA: TGTGCCAGCAGTGTGACAGGGAGCTCCTACGAGCAGTACTTC

size: few
V: TRBV7-6
D: .
J: TRBJ2-7
CDR3: CASSLGGAALDEQYF
DNA: TGTGCCAGCAGCTTAGGAGGGGCCGCCCTTGACGAGCAGTACTTC

size: .
V: TRBV6-1
D: .
J: TRBJ1-4
CDR3: CASSAPGVEKLFF
DNA: TGTGCCAGCAGTGCCCCCGGGGTCGAAAAACTGTTTTTT

size: .
V: TRBV5-1
D: TRBD1
J: TRBJ1-1
CDR3: CASKGQANTEAFF
DNA: TGCGCCAGCAAGGGACAGGCGAACACTGAAGCTTTCTTT

size: .
V: TRBV28
D: .
J: TRBJ1-2
CDR3: CASSLLPRGYGYTF
DNA: TGTGCCAGCAGTCTGCTGCCCAGGGGCTATGGCTACACCTTC

size: .
V: TRBV7-9
D: .
J: TRBJ2-7
CDR3: CASRTGWKEQYF
DNA: TGTGCCAGCAGGACTGGCTGGAAGGAGCAGTACTTC

size: .
V: TRBV4-3
D: TRBD1
J: TRBJ2-5
CDR3: CASSPTGQVETQYF
DNA: TGCGCCAGCAGCCCAACTGGACAGGTGGAGACCCAGTACTTC

size: .
V: TRBV19
D: .
J: TRBJ1-5
CDR3: CASSPGHNQPQHF
DNA: TGTGCCAGTAGTCCGGGACACAATCAGCCCCAGCATTTT

size: .
V: TRBV5-1
D: TRBD2
J: TRBJ2-2
CDR3: CASSLLLAVGATGELFF
DNA: TGCGCCAGCAGCTTATTACTAGCGGTGGGGGCCACCGGGGAGCTGTTTTTT

size: once
V: TRBV7-2
D: .
J: TRBJ1-5
CDR3: CASSLLATASNQPQHF
DNA: TGTGCCAGCAGCTTGTTAGCGACAGCAAGCAATCAGCCCCAGCATTTT

size: .
V: TRBV12-5
D: .
J: TRBJ2-5
CDR3: CASGLGPKQGQLQETQYF
DNA: TGTGCTAGTGGTTTGGGGCCAAAACAGGGCCAACTTCAGGAGACCCAGTACTTC

size: .
V: TRBV6-6
D: TRBD1
J: TRBJ1-2
CDR3: CASSYPPGQGLYGYTF
DNA: TGTGCCAGCAGTTACCCCCCGGGACAGGGTCTCTATGGCTACACCTTC

size: .
V: TRBV19
D: .
J: TRBJ2-7
CDR3: CASSPGNSYEQYF
DNA: TGTGCCAGTAGTCCGGGGAACTCCTACGAGCAGTACTTC

size: .
V: TRBV11-2
D: TRBD2
J: TRBJ2-2
CDR3: CASSTRLAGGPVTGELFF
DNA: TGTGCCAGCAGCACCCGACTAGCGGGAGGGCCGGTCACCGGGGAGCTGTTTTTT

size: .
V: TRBV5-1
D: .
J: TRBJ1-1
CDR3: CASSLLVANTEAFF
DNA: TGCGCCAGCAGCTTGCTGGTTGCGAACACTGAAGCTTTCTTT

size: .
V: TRBV6-6
D: .
J: TRBJ2-7
CDR3: CASARQGYEQYF
DNA: TGTGCCAGCGCGCGGCAGGGCTACGAGCAGTACTTC

size: once
V: TRBV27
D: TRBD2
J: TRBJ2-7
CDR3: CASRPGLAGSYEQYF
DNA: TGTGCCAGCAGACCAGGACTAGCGGGGTCCTACGAGCAGTACTTC

size: once
V: TRBV5-6
D: .
J: TRBJ2-3
CDR3: CASSLGLTGLSTDTQYF
DNA: TGTGCCAGCAGCTTGGGGCTCACGGGGCTAAGCACAGATACGCAGTATTTT

size: .
V: TRBV7-9
D: .
J: TRBJ1-1
CDR3: CASSLEATEAFF
DNA: TGTGCCAGCAGCTTAGAGGCCACTGAAGCTTTCTTT

size: .
V: TRBV28
D: .
J: TRBJ2-7
CDR3: CASSEPFGAGTYEQYF
DNA: TGTGCCAGCAGTGAGCCTTTTGGGGCAGGGACCTACGAGCAGTACTTC

size: .
V: TRBV5-1
D: .
J: TRBJ2-1
CDR3: CVSRESSYNEQFF
DNA: TGCGTCAGCCGGGAAAGCTCCTACAATGAGCAGTTCTTC

size: .
V: TRBV11-2
D: .
J: TRBJ1-5
CDR3: CASSLDLGQPQHF
DNA: TGTGCCAGCAGCTTAGATCTGGGACAGCCCCAGCATTTT

size: .
V: TRBV10-3
D: .
J: TRBJ1-3
CDR3: CAISEIGLTSGNTIYF
DNA: TGTGCCATCAGTGAAATAGGACTAACCTCTGGAAACACCATATATTTT

size: .
V: TRBV10-1
D: .
J: TRBJ1-1
CDR3: CASSDFRGGTEAFF
DNA: TGCGCCAGCAGTGATTTTCGGGGGGGGACTGAAGCCTTCTTT

size: .
V: TRBV7-9
D: .
J: TRBJ2-3
CDR3: CASSPAGTTPDTQYF
DNA: TGTGCCAGCAGCCCGGCGGGGACAACCCCAGATACGCAGTATTTT

size: .
V: TRBV6-5
D: .
J: TRBJ2-5
CDR3: CASRERGGQETQYF
DNA: TGTGCCAGCAGAGAAAGAGGGGGCCAAGAGACCCAGTACTTC

size: .
V: TRBV4-1
D: TRBD2
J: TRBJ2-1
CDR3: CASSQEGTSGANNEQFF
DNA: TGCGCCAGCAGCCAAGAGGGGACTAGCGGGGCCAACAATGAGCAGTTCTTC

size: .
V: TRBV7-2
D: .
J: TRBJ2-5
CDR3: CASSPYVTETQYF
DNA: TGTGCCAGCAGCCCCTATGTAACAGAGACCCAGTACTTC

size: once
V: TRBV18
D: .
J: TRBJ1-3
CDR3: CASSPPGRGDGNTIYF
DNA: TGTGCCAGCTCACCCCCGGGAAGGGGTGATGGAAACACCATATATTTT

size: .
V: TRBV10-3
D: TRBD2
J: TRBJ2-5
CDR3: CAISEFPSGSPMAQETQYF
DNA: TGTGCCATCAGTGAGTTTCCTAGCGGGAGTCCCATGGCACAAGAGACCCAGTACTTC

size: .
V: TRBV7-2
D: .
J: TRBJ1-1
CDR3: CASSLEGGVTEAFF
DNA: TGTGCCAGCAGCTTAGAAGGGGGGGTTACTGAAGCTTTCTTT

size: .
V: TRBV18
D: .
J: TRBJ1-1
CDR3: CASSPTGDTEAFF
DNA: TGTGCCAGCTCACCGACTGGGGATACTGAAGCTTTCTTT

size: .
V: TRBV27
D: TRBD2
J: TRBJ2-1
CDR3: CASSPQLSGSKNEQFF
DNA: TGTGCCAGCAGTCCGCAACTAAGCGGGAGTAAAAATGAGCAGTTCTTC

size: .
V: TRBV5-1
D: TRBD1
J: TRBJ2-6
CDR3: CASSPRQGLSFSGANVLTF
DNA: TGCGCCAGCAGCCCTCGACAGGGGCTCTCTTTCTCTGGGGCCAACGTCCTGACTTTC

size: .
V: TRBV29-1
D: .
J: TRBJ2-7
CDR3: CSVATAYEQYF
DNA: TGCAGCGTAGCGACAGCGTACGAGCAGTACTTC

size: .
V: TRBV5-1
D: .
J: TRBJ2-3
CDR3: CASSLQEGSTDTQYF
DNA: TGCGCCAGCAGCTTACAGGAGGGTAGCACAGATACGCAGTATTTT

size: .
V: TRBV30
D: .
J: TRBJ2-1
CDR3: CAWRPRGYDNEQFF
DNA: TGTGCCTGGAGGCCCCGTGGGTACGACAATGAGCAGTTCTTC

size: .
V: TRBV5-4
D: TRBD1
J: TRBJ1-2
CDR3: CASSGDSLYGYTF
DNA: TGTGCCAGCAGTGGGGACAGCCTTTATGGCTACACCTTC

size: .
V: TRBV29-1
D: .
J: TRBJ1-1
CDR3: CSAGARFYGEMNTEAFF
DNA: TGCAGCGCCGGGGCACGGTTTTATGGGGAGATGAACACTGAAGCTTTCTTT

size: .
V: TRBV9
D: .
J: TRBJ2-1
CDR3: CASSVVPSVNNEQFF
DNA: TGTGCCAGCAGCGTAGTACCTAGCGTAAACAATGAGCAGTTCTTC